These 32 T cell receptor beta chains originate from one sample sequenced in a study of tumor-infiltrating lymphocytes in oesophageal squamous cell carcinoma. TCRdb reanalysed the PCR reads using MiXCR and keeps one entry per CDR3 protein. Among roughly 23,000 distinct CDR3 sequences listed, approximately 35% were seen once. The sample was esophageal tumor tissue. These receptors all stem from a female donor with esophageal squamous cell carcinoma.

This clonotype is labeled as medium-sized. The DNA for the CDR3 is TGTGCCAGCAGCTTCAAGGACCACTACGAGCAGTACTTC. This gives the protein CASSFKDHYEQYF. The chain couples TRBV7-9 to TRBJ2-7; no clear D. Trimming removed 3 bases from V and 3 bases from J, with 9 bases in between. Germline loops: CDR1 SEHNR, CDR2 FQNEAQ (reference sequence). This CDR3 has 13 amino acids.

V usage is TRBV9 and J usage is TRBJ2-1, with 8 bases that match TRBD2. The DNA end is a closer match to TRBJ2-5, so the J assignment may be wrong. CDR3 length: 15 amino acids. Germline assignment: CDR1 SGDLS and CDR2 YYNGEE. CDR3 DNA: TGTGCCAGCAGCGTAGCGAGCGGGAGCGGGGAGACCCAGTACTTC. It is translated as CASSVASGSGETQYF.

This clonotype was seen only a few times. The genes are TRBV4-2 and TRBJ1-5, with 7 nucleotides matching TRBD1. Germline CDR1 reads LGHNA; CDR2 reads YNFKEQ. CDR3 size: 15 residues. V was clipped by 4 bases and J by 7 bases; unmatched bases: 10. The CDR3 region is CASSRSTGWGQPQHF. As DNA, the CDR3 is TGTGCCAGCAGCCGCTCGACAGGGTGGGGCCAGCCCCAGCATTTT.

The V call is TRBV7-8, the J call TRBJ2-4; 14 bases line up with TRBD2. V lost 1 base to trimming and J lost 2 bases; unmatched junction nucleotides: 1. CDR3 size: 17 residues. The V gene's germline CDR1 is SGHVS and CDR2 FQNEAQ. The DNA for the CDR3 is TGTGCCAGCAGCTTAGGGACTAGCGGGAGGACCAAAAACATTCAGTACTTC. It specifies CASSLGTSGRTKNIQYF.

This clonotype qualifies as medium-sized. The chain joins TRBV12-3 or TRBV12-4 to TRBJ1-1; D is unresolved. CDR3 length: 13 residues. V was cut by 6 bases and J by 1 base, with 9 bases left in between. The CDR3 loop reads CASRMTGNTEAFF. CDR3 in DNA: TGTGCCAGCAGGATGACGGGGAACACTGAAGCTTTCTTT.

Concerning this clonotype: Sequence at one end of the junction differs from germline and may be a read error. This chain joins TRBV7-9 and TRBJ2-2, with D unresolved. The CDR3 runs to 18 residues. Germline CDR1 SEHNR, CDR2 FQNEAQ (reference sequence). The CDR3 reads CASSRLGVGATNTGELFF. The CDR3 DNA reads TGTGCTAGCAGCCGCCTTGGGGTCGGAGCTACGAACACCGGGGAGCTGTTTTTT.

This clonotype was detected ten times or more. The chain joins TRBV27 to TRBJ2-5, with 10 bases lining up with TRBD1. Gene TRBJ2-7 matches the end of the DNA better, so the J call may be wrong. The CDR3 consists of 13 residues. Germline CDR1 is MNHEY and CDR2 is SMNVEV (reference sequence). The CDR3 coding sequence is TGTGCCAGCAGGGGGGACAGGGGCTACGAGCAGTACTTC. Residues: CASRGDRGYEQYF.

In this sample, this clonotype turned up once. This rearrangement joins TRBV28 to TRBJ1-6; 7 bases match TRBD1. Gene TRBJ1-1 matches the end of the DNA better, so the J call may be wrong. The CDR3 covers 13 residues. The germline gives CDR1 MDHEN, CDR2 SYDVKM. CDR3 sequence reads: CASSLQGDTEAFF. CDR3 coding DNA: TGTGCCAGCAGTTTACAGGGGGACACTGAAGCTTTCTTT.

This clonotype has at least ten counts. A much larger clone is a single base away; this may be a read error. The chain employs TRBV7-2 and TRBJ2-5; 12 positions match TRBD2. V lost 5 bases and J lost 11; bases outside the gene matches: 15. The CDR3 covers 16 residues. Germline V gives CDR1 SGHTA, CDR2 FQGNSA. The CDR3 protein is CASSPRLAGVHNEQYF. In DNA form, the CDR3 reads TGTGCCAGCAGCCCCAGACTAGCGGGAGTCCACAATGAGCAGTACTTC.

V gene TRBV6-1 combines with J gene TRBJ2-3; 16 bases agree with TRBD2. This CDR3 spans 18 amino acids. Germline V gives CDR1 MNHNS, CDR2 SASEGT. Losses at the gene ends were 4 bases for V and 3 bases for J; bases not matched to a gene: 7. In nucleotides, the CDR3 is TGTGCCAGCAGTGCCACGGGACTAGCGGGGGGGGCAACAGATACGCAGTATTTT. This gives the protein CASSATGLAGGATDTQYF.

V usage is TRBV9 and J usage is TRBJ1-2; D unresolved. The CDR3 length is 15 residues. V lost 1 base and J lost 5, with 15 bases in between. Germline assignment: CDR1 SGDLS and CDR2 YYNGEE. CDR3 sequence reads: CASSVSGRVDYGYTF. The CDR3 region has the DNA TGTGCCAGCAGCGTAAGTGGCCGGGTGGATTATGGCTACACCTTC.

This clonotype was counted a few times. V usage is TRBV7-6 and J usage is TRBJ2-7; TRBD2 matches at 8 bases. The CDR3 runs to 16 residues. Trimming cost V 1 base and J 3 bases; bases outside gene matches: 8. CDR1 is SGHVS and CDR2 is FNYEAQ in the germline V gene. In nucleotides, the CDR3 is TGTGCCAGCAGCTTAGGGGATCCAAGCGGGGGCTACGAGCAGTACTTC. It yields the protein CASSLGDPSGGYEQYF.

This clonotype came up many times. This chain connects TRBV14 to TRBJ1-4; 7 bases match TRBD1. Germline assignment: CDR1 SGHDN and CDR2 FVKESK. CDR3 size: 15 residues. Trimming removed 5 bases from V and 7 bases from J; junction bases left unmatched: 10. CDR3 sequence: CASSGNRGAGEKLFF. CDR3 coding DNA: TGTGCCAGCAGCGGGAACAGGGGAGCGGGTGAAAAACTGTTTTTT.

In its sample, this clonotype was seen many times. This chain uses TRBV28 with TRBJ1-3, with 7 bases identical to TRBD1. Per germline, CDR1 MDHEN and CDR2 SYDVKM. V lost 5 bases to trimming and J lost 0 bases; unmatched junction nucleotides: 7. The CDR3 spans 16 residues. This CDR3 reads CASSPTRQGSGNTIYF. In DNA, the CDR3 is TGTGCCAGCAGTCCCACTAGACAGGGCTCTGGAAACACCATATATTTT. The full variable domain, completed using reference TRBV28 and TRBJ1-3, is DVKVTQSSRYLVKRTGEKVFLECVQDMDHENMFWYRQDPGLGLRLIYFSYDVKMKEKGDIPEGYSVSREKKERFSLILESASTNQTSMYLCASSPTRQGSGNTIYFGEGSWLTVV.

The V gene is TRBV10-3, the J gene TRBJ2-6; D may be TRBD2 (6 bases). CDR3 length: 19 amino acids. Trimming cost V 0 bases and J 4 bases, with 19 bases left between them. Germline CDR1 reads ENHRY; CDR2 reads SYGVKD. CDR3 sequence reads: CAISESMTGVRSGANVLTF. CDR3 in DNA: TGTGCCATCAGTGAGTCGATGACGGGGGTGCGGAGCGGGGCCAACGTCCTGACTTTC.

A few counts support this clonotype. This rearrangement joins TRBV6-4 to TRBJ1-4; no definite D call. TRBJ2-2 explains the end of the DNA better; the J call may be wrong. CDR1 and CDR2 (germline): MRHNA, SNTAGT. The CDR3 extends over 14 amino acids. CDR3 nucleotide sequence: TGTGCCAGCAGTGACGTGGCAAACACCGGGGAGCTGTTTTTT. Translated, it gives CASSDVANTGELFF.

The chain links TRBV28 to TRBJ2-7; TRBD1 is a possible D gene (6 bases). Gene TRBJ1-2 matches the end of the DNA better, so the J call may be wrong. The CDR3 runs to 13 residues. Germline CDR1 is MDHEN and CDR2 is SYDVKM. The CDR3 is CASTGQTNYGYTF. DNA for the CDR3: TGTGCCAGCACCGGACAGACTAACTATGGCTACACCTTC.

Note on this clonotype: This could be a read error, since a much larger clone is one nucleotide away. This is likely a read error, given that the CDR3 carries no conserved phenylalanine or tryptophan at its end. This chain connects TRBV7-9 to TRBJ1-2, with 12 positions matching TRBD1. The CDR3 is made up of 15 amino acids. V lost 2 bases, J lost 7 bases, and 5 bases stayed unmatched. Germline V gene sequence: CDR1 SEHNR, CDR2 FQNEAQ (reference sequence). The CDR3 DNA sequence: TGTGCCAGCAGCTTACCGGGACAGGGGGCTGCTGGCTACACCTTA. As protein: CASSLPGQGAAGYTL.

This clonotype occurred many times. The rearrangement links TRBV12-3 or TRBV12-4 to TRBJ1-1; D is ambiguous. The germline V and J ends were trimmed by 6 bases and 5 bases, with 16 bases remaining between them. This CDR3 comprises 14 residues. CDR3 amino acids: CASRSLGTVTEAFF. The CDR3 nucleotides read TGTGCCAGCAGATCCTTGGGAACAGTAACTGAAGCTTTCTTT.

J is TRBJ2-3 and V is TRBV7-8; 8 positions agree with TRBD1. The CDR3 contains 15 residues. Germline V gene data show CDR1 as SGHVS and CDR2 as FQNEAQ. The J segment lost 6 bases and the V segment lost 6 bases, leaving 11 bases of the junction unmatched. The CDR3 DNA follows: TGTGCCAGCAGAGACAGGGGAGTAGGGAGGGATACGCAGTATTTT. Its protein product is CASRDRGVGRDTQYF.

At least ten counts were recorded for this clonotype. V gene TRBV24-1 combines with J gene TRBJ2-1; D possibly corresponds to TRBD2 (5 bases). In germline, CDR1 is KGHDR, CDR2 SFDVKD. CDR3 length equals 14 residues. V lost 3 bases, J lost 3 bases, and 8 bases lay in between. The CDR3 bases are TGTGCCACCAGTGATGAGAGGGACTACAATGAGCAGTTCTTC. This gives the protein CATSDERDYNEQFF.

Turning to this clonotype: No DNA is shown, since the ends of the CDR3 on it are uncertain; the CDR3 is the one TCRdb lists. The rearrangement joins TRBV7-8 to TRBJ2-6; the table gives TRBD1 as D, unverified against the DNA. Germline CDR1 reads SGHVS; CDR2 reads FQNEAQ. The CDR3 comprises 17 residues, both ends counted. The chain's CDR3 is CASSPRPGTERRAVLRF.

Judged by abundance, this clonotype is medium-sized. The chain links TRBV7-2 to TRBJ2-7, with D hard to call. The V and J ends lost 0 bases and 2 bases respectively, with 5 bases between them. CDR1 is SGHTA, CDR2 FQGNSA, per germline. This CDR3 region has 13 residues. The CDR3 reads CASSLAGTYEQYF. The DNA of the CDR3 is TGTGCCAGCAGCTTAGCAGGGACCTACGAGCAGTACTTC.

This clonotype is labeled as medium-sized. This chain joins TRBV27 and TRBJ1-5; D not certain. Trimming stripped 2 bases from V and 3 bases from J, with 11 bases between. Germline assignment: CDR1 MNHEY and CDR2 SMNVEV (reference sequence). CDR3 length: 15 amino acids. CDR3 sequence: CASSLVQGNNQPQHF. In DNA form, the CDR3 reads TGTGCCAGCAGTTTAGTCCAAGGGAACAATCAGCCCCAGCATTTT.

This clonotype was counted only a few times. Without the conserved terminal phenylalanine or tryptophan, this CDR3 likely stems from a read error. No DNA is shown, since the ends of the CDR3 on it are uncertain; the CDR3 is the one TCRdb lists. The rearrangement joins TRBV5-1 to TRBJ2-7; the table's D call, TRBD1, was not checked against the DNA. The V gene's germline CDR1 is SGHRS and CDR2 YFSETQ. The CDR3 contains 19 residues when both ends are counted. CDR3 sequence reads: CASSPGTGRTANYGYTFGS.

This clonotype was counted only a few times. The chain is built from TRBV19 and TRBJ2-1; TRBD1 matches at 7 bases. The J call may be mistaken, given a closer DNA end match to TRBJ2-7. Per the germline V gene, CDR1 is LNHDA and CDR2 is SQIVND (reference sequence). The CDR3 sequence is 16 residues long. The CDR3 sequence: CASSISPGRGSYEQYF. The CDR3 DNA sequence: TGTGCCAGTAGTATTTCCCCGGGCAGGGGGTCTTACGAGCAGTACTTC.

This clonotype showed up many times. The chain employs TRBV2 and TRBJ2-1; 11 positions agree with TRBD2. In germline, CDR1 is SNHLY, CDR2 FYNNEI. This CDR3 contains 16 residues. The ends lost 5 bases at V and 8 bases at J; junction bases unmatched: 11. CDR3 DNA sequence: TGTGCCAGCAGTAAGGGACTAGCGGCCTTTAAGGATGAGCAGTTCTTC. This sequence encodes CASSKGLAAFKDEQFF.

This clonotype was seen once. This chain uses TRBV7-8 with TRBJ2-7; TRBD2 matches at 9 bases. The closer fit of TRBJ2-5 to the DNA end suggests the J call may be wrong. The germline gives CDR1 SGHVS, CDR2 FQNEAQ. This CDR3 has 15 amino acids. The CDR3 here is CASSPPGLAKETQYF. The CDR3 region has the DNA TGTGCCAGCAGTCCCCCGGGACTAGCCAAAGAGACCCAGTACTTC.

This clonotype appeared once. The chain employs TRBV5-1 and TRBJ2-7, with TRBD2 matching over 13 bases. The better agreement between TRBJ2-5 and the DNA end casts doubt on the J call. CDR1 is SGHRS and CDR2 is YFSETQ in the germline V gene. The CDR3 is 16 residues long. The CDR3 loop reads CASSLGLAGGWETQYF. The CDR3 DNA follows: TGCGCCAGCAGCTTGGGACTAGCGGGGGGATGGGAGACCCAGTACTTC.

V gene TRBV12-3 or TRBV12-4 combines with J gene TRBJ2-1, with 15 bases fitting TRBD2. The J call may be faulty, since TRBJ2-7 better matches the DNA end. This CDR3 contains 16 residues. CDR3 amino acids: CASSSSTGLAGGIQYF. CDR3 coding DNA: TGTGCCAGCAGTTCTAGCACGGGACTAGCGGGAGGAATACAGTACTTC.

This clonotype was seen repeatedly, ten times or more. CDR3: CASSPPRRGHEQFF. For the CDR3, the DNA is TGTGCCAGCAGCCCCCCCCGGAGGGGGCATGAGCAGTTCTTC. The chain uses TRBV14 and TRBJ2-1; a weak D match, TRBD1 (7 bases). The CDR3 length is 14 residues. V shed 4 bases and J shed 8 bases, with 15 bases lying between them. The germline gives CDR1 SGHDN, CDR2 FVKESK. Using reference TRBV14 and TRBJ2-1 for the parts outside the CDR3, the full variable domain is EAGVTQFPSHSVIEKGQTVTLRCDPISGHDNLYWYRRVMGKEIKFLLHFVKESKQDESGMPNNRFLAERTGGTYSTLKVQPAELEDSGVYFCASSPPRRGHEQFFGPGTRLTVL.

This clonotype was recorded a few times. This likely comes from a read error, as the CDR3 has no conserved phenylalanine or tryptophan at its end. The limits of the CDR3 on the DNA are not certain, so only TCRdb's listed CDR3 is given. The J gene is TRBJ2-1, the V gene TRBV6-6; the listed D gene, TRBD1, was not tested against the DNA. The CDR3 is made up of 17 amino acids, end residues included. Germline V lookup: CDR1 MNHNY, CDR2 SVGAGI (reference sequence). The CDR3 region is CASSPTGETDSPLHFGN.